These T cell receptor beta chains were read from a single sample in a study of T cells in Graves' hyperthyroidism and ophthalmopathy. In TCRdb, the multiplex PCR reads were re-called with MiXCR into one record per CDR3 protein. The sample includes hundreds of thousands of distinct CDR3 sequences, under 45% of them seen just once. The source material was blood. Source of these receptors: a woman in her forties with Graves' hyperthyroidism. Each CDR3 is given without its conserved first and last residue. Fields, in order: J gene, V gene, CDR3 protein.

J gene: TRBJ2-7
V gene: TRBV2
CDR3 protein: ASTYTDGHYEQY

J gene: TRBJ2-5
V gene: TRBV12-3/TRBV12-4
CDR3 protein: ASSLARLAGVGETQY

J gene: TRBJ2-7
V gene: TRBV10-3
CDR3 protein: AISDGRGAGLNEQY

J gene: TRBJ1-5
V gene: TRBV5-5
CDR3 protein: ASSPRDNNQPQH

J gene: TRBJ2-7
V gene: TRBV7-3
CDR3 protein: ASSSRLAEVNEQY

J gene: TRBJ1-1
V gene: TRBV20-1
CDR3 protein: SAAAGRLNTEAF

J gene: TRBJ2-3
V gene: TRBV10-1
CDR3 protein: ASSERVGTSTDTQY

J gene: TRBJ2-2
V gene: TRBV5-1
CDR3 protein: ASSQGVGPNTGELF

J gene: TRBJ1-2
V gene: TRBV7-2
CDR3 protein: ASSFTGGSGYT

J gene: TRBJ2-7
V gene: TRBV7-2
CDR3 protein: ASSLSPTVISSYEQY

J gene: TRBJ1-2
V gene: TRBV25-1
CDR3 protein: ASSTGTGGSNYGYT

J gene: TRBJ1-2
V gene: TRBV7-2
CDR3 protein: ASSQDELGIYGYT

J gene: TRBJ1-1
V gene: TRBV6-1
CDR3 protein: AISEAGGGEAF

J gene: TRBJ2-7
V gene: TRBV14
CDR3 protein: ASSHRASGYEQY

J gene: TRBJ2-5
V gene: TRBV20-1
CDR3 protein: SARGPLGTGFKETQY

J gene: TRBJ2-7
V gene: TRBV20-1
CDR3 protein: SARGSDATYEQY

J gene: TRBJ1-3
V gene: TRBV19
CDR3 protein: ASSWNSGNTIY

J gene: TRBJ1-4
V gene: TRBV10-3
CDR3 protein: ATSTWSNEKLF

J gene: TRBJ1-2
V gene: TRBV3-1
CDR3 protein: ASSQGTVGGGYT

J gene: TRBJ1-2
V gene: TRBV20-1
CDR3 protein: SAPWDRNYGYT

J gene: TRBJ1-5
V gene: TRBV20-1
CDR3 protein: SARDRNQPQH

J gene: TRBJ1-5
V gene: TRBV11-2
CDR3 protein: ASSFEGETQH

J gene: TRBJ1-5
V gene: TRBV5-1
CDR3 protein: ASSLEWEGGSNQPQH

J gene: TRBJ1-2
V gene: TRBV20-1
CDR3 protein: SASGLADGYT

J gene: TRBJ2-7
V gene: TRBV6-6
CDR3 protein: ASSGGDYHEQY

J gene: TRBJ1-5
V gene: TRBV19
CDR3 protein: ASIPKRGNQPQH

J gene: TRBJ2-5
V gene: TRBV12-3/TRBV12-4
CDR3 protein: ASRRTDLTQETQY

J gene: TRBJ2-2
V gene: TRBV10-3
CDR3 protein: AISEANTGELF

J gene: TRBJ1-1
V gene: TRBV12-3/TRBV12-4
CDR3 protein: ASSLSGHNTEAF

J gene: TRBJ2-5
V gene: TRBV29-1
CDR3 protein: SVRLGTSAQETQY

J gene: TRBJ1-3
V gene: TRBV4-1
CDR3 protein: ASSPAGRNTIY

J gene: TRBJ1-1
V gene: TRBV6-5
CDR3 protein: ASSYSYTNTEAF

J gene: TRBJ1-3
V gene: TRBV11-2
CDR3 protein: ASSPLSRRGGNTIY

J gene: TRBJ2-3
V gene: TRBV2
CDR3 protein: ASSEGRADTQY

J gene: TRBJ1-5
V gene: TRBV25-1
CDR3 protein: ASRPGGDEQPQH

J gene: TRBJ1-6
V gene: TRBV7-2
CDR3 protein: ASSFVINSPLH

J gene: TRBJ2-7
V gene: TRBV10-3
CDR3 protein: ATQGHSYEQY

J gene: TRBJ1-1
V gene: TRBV7-2
CDR3 protein: ASSLYGRGTEAF

J gene: TRBJ2-5
V gene: TRBV5-1
CDR3 protein: ASSPSGQQETQY

J gene: TRBJ1-2
V gene: TRBV6-2/TRBV6-3
CDR3 protein: ASSYSKGTVYGYT

J gene: TRBJ1-4
V gene: TRBV25-1
CDR3 protein: ASSDSRGAPLPPKLF

J gene: TRBJ2-5
V gene: TRBV7-2
CDR3 protein: ASSKTGIQETQY

J gene: TRBJ1-2
V gene: TRBV12-5
CDR3 protein: ASGLSGRDDWGYT

J gene: TRBJ1-4
V gene: TRBV7-9
CDR3 protein: ASSQEGNEKLF

J gene: TRBJ1-2
V gene: TRBV6-5
CDR3 protein: ASSYGREGGYT

J gene: TRBJ1-6
V gene: TRBV12-3/TRBV12-4
CDR3 protein: ASSRETGGYSPLH

J gene: TRBJ1-2
V gene: TRBV7-9
CDR3 protein: ASSADRGYYGYT

J gene: TRBJ2-7
V gene: TRBV7-9
CDR3 protein: ASSQDRGRPEQY

J gene: TRBJ1-3
V gene: TRBV5-6
CDR3 protein: ASSGTGPYGAGNTIY

J gene: TRBJ1-6
V gene: TRBV2
CDR3 protein: ASSVSRGGEESPLH

J gene: TRBJ1-6
V gene: TRBV15
CDR3 protein: ATSRGLGTGVHSPLH

J gene: TRBJ1-3
V gene: TRBV19
CDR3 protein: ASSSQFSGNTIY

J gene: TRBJ1-3
V gene: TRBV19
CDR3 protein: ASRHTGTGDGNTIY

J gene: TRBJ1-2
V gene: TRBV7-9
CDR3 protein: ASSQGLDGVYGYT